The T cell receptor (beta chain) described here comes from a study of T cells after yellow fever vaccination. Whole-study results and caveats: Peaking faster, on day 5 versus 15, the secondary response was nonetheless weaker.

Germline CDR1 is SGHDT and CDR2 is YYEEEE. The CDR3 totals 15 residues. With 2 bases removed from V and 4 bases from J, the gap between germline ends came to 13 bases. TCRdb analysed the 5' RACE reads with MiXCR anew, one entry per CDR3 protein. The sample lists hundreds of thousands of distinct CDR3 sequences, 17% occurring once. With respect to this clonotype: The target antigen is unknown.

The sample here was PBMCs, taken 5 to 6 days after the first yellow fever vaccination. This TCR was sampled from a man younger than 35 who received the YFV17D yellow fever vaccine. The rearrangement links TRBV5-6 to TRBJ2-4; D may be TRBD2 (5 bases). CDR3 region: CASSLSQPGKNIQYF. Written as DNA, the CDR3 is TGTGCCAGCAGCTTATCTCAACCGGGGAAAAACATTCAGTACTTC.